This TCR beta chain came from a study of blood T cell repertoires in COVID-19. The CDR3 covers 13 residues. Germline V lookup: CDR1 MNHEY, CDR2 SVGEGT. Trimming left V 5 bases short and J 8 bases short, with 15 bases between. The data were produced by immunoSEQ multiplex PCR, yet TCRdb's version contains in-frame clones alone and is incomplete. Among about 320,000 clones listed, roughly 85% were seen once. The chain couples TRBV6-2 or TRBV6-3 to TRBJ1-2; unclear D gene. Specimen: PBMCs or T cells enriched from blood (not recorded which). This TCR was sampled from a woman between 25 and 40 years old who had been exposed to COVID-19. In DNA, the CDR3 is TGTGCCAGCAGTCGTTCGGGGAGTAACGGCTACACCTTC. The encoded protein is CASSRSGSNGYTF.